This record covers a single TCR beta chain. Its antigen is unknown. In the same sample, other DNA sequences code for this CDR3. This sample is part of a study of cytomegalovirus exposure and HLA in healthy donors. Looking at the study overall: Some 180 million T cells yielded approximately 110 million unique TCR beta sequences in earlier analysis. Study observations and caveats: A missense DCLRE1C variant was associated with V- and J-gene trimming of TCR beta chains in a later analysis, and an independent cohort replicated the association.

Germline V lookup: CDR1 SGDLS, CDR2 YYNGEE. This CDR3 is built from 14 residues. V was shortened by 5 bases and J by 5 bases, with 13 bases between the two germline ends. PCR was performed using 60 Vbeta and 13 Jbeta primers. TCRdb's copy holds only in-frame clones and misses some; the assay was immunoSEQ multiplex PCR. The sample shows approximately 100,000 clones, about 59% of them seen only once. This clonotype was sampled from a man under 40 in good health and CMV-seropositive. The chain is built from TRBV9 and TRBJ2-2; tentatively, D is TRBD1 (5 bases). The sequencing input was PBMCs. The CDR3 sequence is CASSPLSGTGELFF. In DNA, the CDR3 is TGTGCCAGCAGTCCCCTATCAGGGACCGGGGAGCTGTTTTTT.